The rows below give T cell receptor beta chains drawn from one sample of a study of T cell clonotyping in hematopoietic cell transplantation. Profiled with immunoSEQ multiplex PCR; TCRdb holds only in-frame clones, not every one. Of about 69,000 clones listed, roughly 94% are singletons. Sequenced material: peripheral blood mononuclear cells. Receptor source: a man in his fifties in good health. Some clones in this sample may be carry-over from other donors' samples. Each CDR3 is given with its conserved first and last residue. A D gene is named only where the DNA matches it firmly. Size tells how often a clone was seen (once, few, many) or the class of an expanded clone, and some rows leave it out.

CASSYSQALANYGYTF TGTGCCAGCAGTTACTCGCAGGCCCTAGCTAACTATGGCTACACCTTC NA TRBJ1-2 TRBV6-5 NA
CASSSHDRAYEQYF TGTGCCAGCAGTTCCCATGACAGGGCCTACGAGCAGTACTTC NA TRBJ2-7 TRBV28 TRBD1
CASRGLPRETQYF TGTGCCAGCAGGGGACTTCCCCGAGAGACCCAGTACTTC NA TRBJ2-5 TRBV2 NA
CASSERETSTEAFF TGTGCCAGCAGTGAACGGGAAACGAGCACTGAAGCTTTCTTT NA TRBJ1-1 TRBV2 NA
CASSGTDRVLTEAFF TGTGCCAGCAGCGGAACCGACAGGGTTCTCACTGAAGCTTTCTTT NA TRBJ1-1 TRBV5-4 TRBD1
CASSLRLSSYEQYF TGTGCCAGCAGCTTACGTTTGAGCTCCTACGAGCAGTACTTC NA TRBJ2-7 TRBV11-2 NA
CASSLEVPIGNYGYTF TGCGCCAGCAGCTTGGAAGTGCCCATAGGGAACTATGGCTACACCTTC NA TRBJ1-2 TRBV5-1 NA
CASSESNEQYF TGCGCCAGCAGTGAGTCCAACGAGCAGTACTTC once TRBJ2-7 TRBV10-1 NA
CASSYGGGVSSYEQYF TGTGCCAGCAGTTACGGCGGGGGGGTGAGCTCCTACGAGCAGTACTTC NA TRBJ2-7 TRBV6-5 TRBD2
CASSLGQHPNQPQHF TGTGCCAGCAGCTTGGGCCAACACCCCAATCAGCCCCAGCATTTT NA TRBJ1-5 TRBV5-6 NA